Listed below are T cell receptor beta chains from one sample, sequenced in a study of blood T cell repertoires in COVID-19. Repertoires were generated with immunoSEQ multiplex PCR, while TCRdb's copy carries only in-frame clones and drops some. The sample shows about 250,000 clones, 81% of them seen only once. Sample: peripheral blood. Receptors originate from a woman over 75 with acute or convalescent COVID-19. The CDR3 runs from the conserved cysteine through the conserved F or W. The order of the fields is J gene, D gene, clone size, V gene, CDR3 DNA, CDR3 protein. The D gene is left open where the match is weak. Size is omitted from some rows. Given values are once, few, many or a class for expanded clones.

>TRBJ1-2|-|-|TRBV9
TGTGCCAGCAGCGTAGGGACTATCCTCCACGGCTACACCTTC
CASSVGTILHGYTF
>TRBJ1-2|TRBD1|-|TRBV19
TGTGCCAGTAGTCCGACAGGGAACTATGGCTACACCTTC
CASSPTGNYGYTF
>TRBJ2-7|-|-|TRBV2
TGTGCCAGCAGTGAGCAGGTTTCCCACGAGCAGTACTTC
CASSEQVSHEQYF
>TRBJ1-3|-|-|TRBV7-6
TGTGCCAGCAGCGATAGCTCACTCTCTGGAAACACCATATATTTT
CASSDSSLSGNTIYF
>TRBJ1-1|-|-|TRBV5-1
TGCGCCAGCAGCTTTGGGGGGTTGACTGAAGCTTTCTTT
CASSFGGLTEAFF
>TRBJ2-1|TRBD2|few|TRBV6-2/TRBV6-3
TGTGCCAGCAGCCCAAGCGGGAGGGTGTACAATGAGCAGTTCTTC
CASSPSGRVYNEQFF
>TRBJ2-7|-|-|TRBV21-1
TGTGCCAGCAGCTACCGACTAGCGGGAGGCGAGCAGTACTTC
CASSYRLAGGEQYF
>TRBJ1-3|-|-|TRBV19
TGTGCCAGTAGTATAGAGGGGGCGCTTGGAAACACCATATATTTT
CASSIEGALGNTIYF
>TRBJ2-7|TRBD2|-|TRBV9
TGTGCCAGCAGCGTTTCTAGCGGGAGCTCCTACGAGCAGTACTTC
CASSVSSGSSYEQYF
>TRBJ1-1|-|-|TRBV7-9
TGTGCCAGCAGCGGCTTAATAGAAGCTTTCTTT
CASSGLIEAFF
>TRBJ2-7|-|-|TRBV29-1
TGCAGCGTCTCCGGGGCCTACGAGCAGTACTTC
CSVSGAYEQYF
>TRBJ2-7|-|-|TRBV30
TGTGCCTGGAGTATAGGGGGGGACTCCTACGAGCAGTACTTC
CAWSIGGDSYEQYF
>TRBJ1-6|-|few|TRBV5-6
TGTGCCAGCAGCTTGGCCACCGGGAATTCACCCCTCCACTTT
CASSLATGNSPLHF
>TRBJ2-3|TRBD2|-|TRBV19
TGTGCCAGTAGTATAGCGGGAGCGGGGGCAGATACGCAGTATTTT
CASSIAGAGADTQYF
>TRBJ2-3|TRBD2|-|TRBV24-1
TGTGCCACCAGTGATCCGGGACTAGCGGGAAGCACAGATACGCAGTATTTT
CATSDPGLAGSTDTQYF
>TRBJ2-1|TRBD2|-|TRBV5-1
TGCGCCAGCAGCTTGCTTACTAGCGGGCTTGGTAAGGAGCAGTTCTTC
CASSLLTSGLGKEQFF
>TRBJ1-5|-|-|TRBV6-5
TGTGCCAGCAGTTACACGGGGAATCAGCCCCAGCATTTT
CASSYTGNQPQHF
>TRBJ2-3|-|few|TRBV7-3
TGTGCCAGCAGTAGAGACGGAGCCAGGGGCGCAGATACGCAGTATTTT
CASSRDGARGADTQYF
>TRBJ2-7|-|-|TRBV2
TGTGCCAGCAATGCAGGGCTGTACGAGCAGTACTTC
CASNAGLYEQYF
>TRBJ2-7|TRBD2|few|TRBV6-2/TRBV6-3
TGTGCCAGCAGTACCGGGACTAGCGGGGACGAGCAGTACTTC
CASSTGTSGDEQYF
>TRBJ1-1|-|-|TRBV14
TGTGCCAGCAGCCCGCTGACAGTCCGGGACACTGAAGCTTTCTTT
CASSPLTVRDTEAFF
>TRBJ1-1|-|-|TRBV6-5
TGTGCCAGCAGTCCTAACGGACAGTTGAACACTGAAGCTTTCTTT
CASSPNGQLNTEAFF
>TRBJ1-4|-|few|TRBV6-6
TGTGCCAGCAGTTCTACGGACTTCGGGGCTAATGAAAAACTGTTTTTT
CASSSTDFGANEKLFF
>TRBJ1-2|-|-|TRBV14
TGTGCCAGCAGCCAACTGACAATAGATCTTGGCTACACCTTC
CASSQLTIDLGYTF
>TRBJ1-2|-|-|TRBV10-3
TGTGCCATCACCACGACAGACAACTATGGCTACACCTTC
CAITTTDNYGYTF
>TRBJ1-6|TRBD1|-|TRBV25-1
TGTGCCAGCAGTGAATCCGGGACAGGCAATTCACCCCTCCACTTT
CASSESGTGNSPLHF
>TRBJ1-5|-|-|TRBV4-1
TGCGCCAGCAGCCAAGATCAGGCAGGTTCATATCAGCCCCAGCATTTT
CASSQDQAGSYQPQHF
>TRBJ1-2|-|few|TRBV5-4
TGTGCCAGCAGCCCTACTCCGACAGCTACTAACTATGGCTACACCTTC
CASSPTPTATNYGYTF
>TRBJ2-6|-|-|TRBV19
TGTGCCAGTAGTATAGAAGGGGTACTGGGGGCCAACGTCCTGACTTTC
CASSIEGVLGANVLTF
>TRBJ1-2|-|-|TRBV3-1/TRBV3-2
TGTGCCAGCAGCCAAGATTATGGCAGGAACCTCTATGGCTACACCTTC
CASSQDYGRNLYGYTF
>TRBJ2-7|TRBD2|-|TRBV20-1
TGCAGTGCTAGTCTAAGCGGGGGGCCCTCCTACGAGCAGTACTTC
CSASLSGGPSYEQYF
>TRBJ2-5|TRBD1|-|TRBV2
TGTGCCAGCACGTTGGGACAGGGCGTCGAGACCCAGTACTTC
CASTLGQGVETQYF
>TRBJ1-5|-|-|TRBV7-9
TGTGCCAGCAGCTTAGATCGGGGGAGCAATCAGCCCCAGCATTTT
CASSLDRGSNQPQHF
>TRBJ2-5|-|once|TRBV4-2
TGTGCCAGCAGCCAAGAGGCTAGCGCCCAGGAGACCCAGTACTTC
CASSQEASAQETQYF
>TRBJ1-4|TRBD1|-|TRBV4-1
TGCGCCAGCAGCCAGACCCCTGGGACAGGGGTTGATGCGGGTGAAAAACTGTTTTTT
CASSQTPGTGVDAGEKLFF
>TRBJ1-6|TRBD1|-|TRBV5-1
TGCGCCAGCAGCTTGACAGGGGGCATAGACAATTCACCCCTCCACTTT
CASSLTGGIDNSPLHF
>TRBJ2-7|TRBD2|once|TRBV5-8
TGTGCCAGCAGCCATTCCGGGACTAGCGGTTTCGAGCAGTACTTC
CASSHSGTSGFEQYF
>TRBJ1-4|-|-|TRBV9
TGTGCCAGCAGCGTCGGTCAAACAGGGTTCTATGAAAAACTGTTTTTT
CASSVGQTGFYEKLFF
>TRBJ2-7|TRBD2|-|TRBV6-6
TGTGCCAGCAGTTTGGCGGGGGTTTCCTACGAGCAGTACTTC
CASSLAGVSYEQYF
>TRBJ1-5|-|few|TRBV6-1
TGTGCCAGCAGTGAATCGAGCTCGGGAGAAGCCTATCAGCCCCAGCATTTT
CASSESSSGEAYQPQHF
>TRBJ2-7|TRBD2|-|TRBV5-1
TGCGCCAGCAGCCCCTTGACTAGCGGGGGCTCCTACGAGCAGTACTTC
CASSPLTSGGSYEQYF
>TRBJ2-7|TRBD2|once|TRBV5-4
TGTGCCAGCAGCGTGGGACTAGCGGGAGTTTTCGAGCAGTACTTC
CASSVGLAGVFEQYF
>TRBJ2-2|-|-|TRBV6-5
TGTGCCAGCAGTTACGAGACTAGATCCGGGGAGCTGTTTTTT
CASSYETRSGELFF
>TRBJ1-4|-|-|TRBV27
TGTGCCAGCAGTCGGCTAGCGGGACAAAATGAAAAACTGTTTTTT
CASSRLAGQNEKLFF
>TRBJ2-7|TRBD2|-|TRBV5-1
TGCGCCAGCAGCTTGGGCGGGAGGTTGAGCTACGAGCAGTACTTC
CASSLGGRLSYEQYF
>TRBJ2-3|-|-|TRBV6-5
TGTGCCAGCAGATCAGGGAGCACAGATACGCAGTATTTT
CASRSGSTDTQYF
>TRBJ1-3|-|few|TRBV28
TGTGCCAGCAGTTCAGGGGTTGGAAACACCATATATTTT
CASSSGVGNTIYF
>TRBJ1-3|-|-|TRBV30
TGTGCCTGGAGTGTGTCGAGGGATCGTACCATATATTTT
CAWSVSRDRTIYF
>TRBJ1-5|TRBD1|-|TRBV7-2
TGTGCCAGCAGCTTATCCTCCGGGACAGGGGGTCAGCCCCAGCATTTT
CASSLSSGTGGQPQHF